The 20 T cell receptor beta chains in this list originate from one sample, sequenced in a study of T cells after yellow fever vaccination. From the 5' RACE reads, TCRdb called clonotypes with MiXCR, one entry per CDR3 protein. The sample contains 500,000 to 650,000 distinct CDR3 sequences, 9% to 15% of which appear only once. Sequenced material: PBMCs, taken on the day of the yellow fever booster vaccination. These receptors were taken from a man younger than 40 who received the YFV17D yellow fever vaccine.

The CDR3 loop reads CASSTSGGLLAGGSYEQYF. DNA for the CDR3: TGTGCCAGCAGCACTAGTGGGGGGCTCCTAGCGGGAGGCTCCTACGAGCAGTACTTC. This chain uses TRBV11-2 with TRBJ2-7; 11 bases align to TRBD2. Germline V lookup: CDR1 SGHAT, CDR2 FQNNGV. The ends lost 5 bases at V and 0 bases at J; junction bases unmatched: 15. This CDR3 comprises 19 residues. The full variable domain, in which reference TRBV11-2 and TRBJ2-7 provide the parts outside the CDR3, is EAGVAQSPRYKIIEKRQSVAFWCNPISGHATLYWYQQILGQGPKLLIQFQNNGVVDDSQLPKDRFSAERLKGVDSTLKIQPAKLEDSAVYLCASSTSGGLLAGGSYEQYFGPGTRLTVT.

This clonotype was picked up a small number of times. The gene calls are TRBV7-2 and TRBJ2-1; 10 nucleotides match TRBD2. The CDR3 is 16 amino acids. Germline V gene data show CDR1 as SGHTA and CDR2 as FQGNSA. With V trimmed by 4 bases and J by 8 bases, 11 bases remained unmatched. CDR3 DNA sequence: TGTGCCAGCAGCTCAAACCTGGGACTAGCGTTACATGAGCAGTTCTTC. As protein: CASSSNLGLALHEQFF.

This clonotype was picked up a small number of times. The J gene is TRBJ2-1, the V gene TRBV12-3 or TRBV12-4; 14 bases are a match to TRBD2. V lost 3 bases, J lost 8 bases, and 15 bases stayed unmatched. The CDR3 is 19 residues long. The CDR3 protein is CASSLYSLGLAGVADEQFF. CDR3 DNA sequence: TGTGCCAGCAGTTTGTATAGCCTGGGACTAGCGGGAGTGGCCGATGAGCAGTTCTTC.

This clonotype was seen at least ten times. This chain uses TRBV12-3 or TRBV12-4 with TRBJ2-7; the D is unclear. The CDR3 extends over 14 amino acids. Deletions cut 1 base from V and 6 bases from J, with 13 bases between. The CDR3 loop reads CASSLVPPPGEQYF. The CDR3 DNA reads TGTGCCAGCAGTTTAGTCCCCCCGCCTGGCGAGCAGTACTTC.

The chain carries TRBV9 and TRBJ1-1; D is perhaps TRBD1 (6 bases). Germline V gene lookup returns CDR1 SGDLS and CDR2 YYNGEE. V was trimmed by 1 base and J by 7 bases, leaving 17 bases between them. The CDR3 sequence is 15 residues long. CDR3 bases: TGTGCCAGCAGCGTATCTAAACAGGGAGGCGGTGAAGCTTTCTTT. It specifies CASSVSKQGGGEAFF.

With respect to this clonotype: At one of its ends the junction is not consistent with the germline gene, which may arise from a read error. The chain combines TRBV20-1 with TRBJ2-3, with 7 positions matching TRBD2. Germline CDR1 reads DFQATT; CDR2 reads SNEGSKA (reference sequence). CDR3 length: 16 amino acids. CDR3 amino acids: CCARDLAGDGGDTQYF. The CDR3, as DNA: TGCTGTGCTAGAGATTTGGCGGGAGACGGGGGGGATACGCAGTATTTT.

CDR3 nucleotide sequence: TGTGCCAGCAGCGTTCAGACCTCAATGCAGGCAGATACGCAGTATTTT. Protein sequence: CASSVQTSMQADTQYF. The V call is TRBV9, the J call TRBJ2-3; D is ambiguous. The V end was cut by 2 bases, the J end by 4 bases, with 17 bases between. This CDR3 comprises 16 residues. Germline V CDR1 and CDR2: SGDLS, YYNGEE.

The table lists this clonotype with a few counts. The chain employs TRBV20-1 and TRBJ2-5; perhaps TRBD1 as D (5 bases). In germline, CDR1 is DFQATT, CDR2 SNEGSKA (reference sequence). Trimming took 2 bases from V and 5 from J, leaving 18 bases between them. The CDR3 sequence is 15 residues long. The CDR3 loop reads CSARRWWQGEETQYF. CDR3 bases: TGCAGTGCTAGAAGGTGGTGGCAGGGTGAGGAGACCCAGTACTTC.

The V and J genes are TRBV20-1 and TRBJ2-2; 10 bases fit TRBD2. V was pared by 8 bases and J by 1 base, with 4 bases of the junction left unmatched. CDR1 DFQATT and CDR2 SNEGSKA come from the germline V gene (reference sequence). This CDR3 contains 14 residues. The CDR3 protein is CSILAGQNTGELFF. DNA of the CDR3: TGCAGTATACTAGCGGGACAGAACACCGGGGAGCTGTTTTTT.

This rearrangement joins TRBV5-1 to TRBJ1-1; 10 bases are shared with TRBD1. Germline assignment: CDR1 SGHRS and CDR2 YFSETQ. The CDR3 is 14 residues long. V shed 0 bases, J shed 4 bases, and the junction held 0 bases outside the gene matches. In DNA, the CDR3 is TGCGCCAGCAGCTTGGGGGACAGGGGCACTGAAGCTTTCTTT. Amino acid sequence: CASSLGDRGTEAFF.

This clonotype was seen only a few times. The rearrangement joins TRBV27 to TRBJ2-5; 15 bases match TRBD2. CDR1 is MNHEY, CDR2 SMNVEV, per germline (reference sequence). The CDR3 totals 17 residues. V trimming: 4 bases; J trimming: 2 bases; junction bases outside the gene matches: 5. CDR3 DNA sequence: TGTGCCAGCAGTTCCGGGACTAGCGGGAGGAAACAAGAGACCCAGTACTTC. Its protein is CASSSGTSGRKQETQYF.

The rearrangement joins TRBV6-2 or TRBV6-3 to TRBJ2-2; no definite D call. Trimming shortened V by 2 bases and J by 6 bases, and 4 bases separated the two germline ends. CDR3 size: 12 residues. Germline V gene sequence: CDR1 MNHEY, CDR2 SVGEGT. The DNA for the CDR3 is TGTGCCAGCAGTTACAGAGCCGGGGAGCTGTTTTTT. Translation gives CASSYRAGELFF.

V is TRBV7-3 and J is TRBJ2-7, with D possibly being TRBD1 (6 bases). V lost 5 bases, J lost 0 bases, and 26 bases lay in between. The CDR3 spans 19 residues. CDR1 is SGHTA and CDR2 is FQGTGA in the germline V gene. The CDR3 loop is CASSPHPLTGTYTSYEQYF. The CDR3, as DNA: TGTGCCAGCAGCCCCCACCCCCTTACAGGGACCTACACCTCCTACGAGCAGTACTTC.

In its sample, this clonotype was seen a few times. The chain is built from TRBV6-2 or TRBV6-3 and TRBJ2-5; D unclear. The CDR3 totals 13 residues. V was trimmed by 7 bases and J by 5 bases, leaving 14 bases between them. CDR1 MNHEY and CDR2 SVGEGT come from the germline V gene. CDR3 sequence: CASKGQAPETQYF. The CDR3 DNA is TGTGCCAGCAAGGGTCAGGCCCCGGAGACCCAGTACTTC.

Details on this clonotype: A junction boundary mismatches the germline segment, possibly from a read error. The V call is TRBV14, the J call TRBJ2-1; TRBD2 agrees at 8 bases. This CDR3 is 19 amino acids long. Germline V lookup: CDR1 SGHDN, CDR2 FVKESK. CDR3 DNA: TGTGCCAGCAGCCAAGGGGAACTAGCGGAAGGCCCCTCCTACAATGAGCAGGTCTTC. The encoded protein is CASSQGELAEGPSYNEQVF.

This clonotype was detected a few times. The J gene is TRBJ1-1, the V gene TRBV18; weak D call: TRBD1 (5 bases). V was pared by 1 base and J by 2 bases, with 14 bases between. The CDR3 consists of 16 residues. Germline V gives CDR1 KGHSH, CDR2 LQKENI. CDR3 nucleotides: TGTGCCAGCTCACCACAGGCGGAGACAGTCAACACTGAAGCTTTCTTT. Its protein product is CASSPQAETVNTEAFF.

The V gene is TRBV29-1, the J gene TRBJ2-2, with D tentatively TRBD1 or TRBD2 (5 bases each). Germline CDR1 is SQVTM and CDR2 is ANQGSEA. Deletions cut 6 bases from V and 8 bases from J, with 16 bases between. This CDR3 spans 13 amino acids. The CDR3 loop reads CSVAETGAGELFF. The CDR3 DNA reads TGCAGCGTAGCCGAGACCGGGGCTGGGGAGCTGTTTTTT.

This chain uses TRBV5-1 with TRBJ2-1; TRBD1 agrees at 7 bases. The CDR3 is made up of 15 amino acids. Germline V CDR1 and CDR2: SGHRS, YFSETQ. V lost 2 bases and J lost 8; bases outside the gene matches: 10. The CDR3 DNA sequence: TGCGCCAGCAGCTTAAAGTCAGGGGGTGTGGATGAGCAGTTCTTC. Its protein is CASSLKSGGVDEQFF.

The V and J genes are TRBV12-3 or TRBV12-4 and TRBJ2-1; TRBD2 matches at 8 bases. V lost 3 bases to trimming and J lost 5 bases; unmatched junction nucleotides: 12. CDR3 length equals 17 residues. CDR3 DNA: TGTGCCAGCAGTTTCCGGACGGGAGGGAAGATGGACAATGAGCAGTTCTTC. It is translated as CASSFRTGGKMDNEQFF.

The sample holds many counts of this clonotype. The J gene is TRBJ2-7, the V gene TRBV28, with D maybe TRBD1 (6 bases). This CDR3 has 13 amino acids. The V gene's germline CDR1 is MDHEN and CDR2 SYDVKM. V lost 6 bases and J 2 bases, leaving 11 bases between the germline ends. The CDR3 loop is CASSLGQPYEQYF. The CDR3 DNA is TGTGCCAGCAGCTTAGGACAGCCCTACGAGCAGTACTTC.